This T cell receptor beta chain was profiled in a study of shared clonotypes between healthy human individuals. Sequencing used immunoSEQ multiplex PCR; TCRdb keeps in-frame clones, though not all of them. The data show about 1.5 million clones, roughly 98% seen once. This CDR3 contains 21 residues. As for this clone: Its antigen is undetermined.

Study-wide results and caveats: As a rule, naive subsets had a larger estimated richness than memory subsets.

The TCR sequence derives from a young man in good health. Material for sequencing was naive CD4+ T cells sorted from blood. Described subset: CD45RA+ positively selected. The rearrangement uses TRBV21-1 and TRBJ2-3; TRBD2 reflects the table's D call only, with no check against the DNA. TRBV21-1 represents a pseudogene. The CDR3 coding sequence is TGTGCCAACTTCCAGATACACTCTGGGACTAGCGGAGCCCATTTCACAGATACGCAGTATTTT. It codes for CANFQIHSGTSGAHFTDTQYF.